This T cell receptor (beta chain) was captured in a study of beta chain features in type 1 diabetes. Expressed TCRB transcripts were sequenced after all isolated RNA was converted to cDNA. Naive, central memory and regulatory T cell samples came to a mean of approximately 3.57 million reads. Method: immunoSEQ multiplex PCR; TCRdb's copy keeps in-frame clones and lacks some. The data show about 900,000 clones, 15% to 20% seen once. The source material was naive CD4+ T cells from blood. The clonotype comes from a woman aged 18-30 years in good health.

CDR3 amino acids: CATSRDHRQAASSYNEQFF. As DNA, the CDR3 is TGTGCCACCAGCAGAGATCACCGGCAAGCGGCTAGCTCCTACAATGAGCAGTTCTTC. The chain recombines TRBV15 with TRBJ2-1; tentatively, D is TRBD2 (5 bases). The CDR3 contains 19 residues. Looked up from germline, CDR1 is LNHNV and CDR2 is YYDKDF (reference sequence). V shed 0 bases and J shed 0 bases, with 18 bases lying between them.